This note documents a single TCR beta chain sequence. Its antigen remains unknown. The data are from a study of shared clonotypes between healthy human individuals. Broader study findings: Although depth was large, rarefaction showed that sequencing of the sorted subsets was incomplete.

As processed by the authors: Sequence data from immunoSEQ were junction-only and lacked quality scores; consequently, filtering differed. The assay was immunoSEQ multiplex PCR, and TCRdb's table has in-frame clones only and misses some. V and J calls and clone size come straight from that table; D and trimming were deduced from the DNA. The data hold roughly 650,000 clones, with about 95% observed a single time. Naive CD8 cells lacked CD45RO and underwent positive selection for CCR7, leaving out terminally differentiated effector memory CD45RA+ cells. The CDR3 covers 16 residues. J is TRBJ1-1 and V is TRBV21-1; the D segment call TRBD1 is taken from the table without a DNA check. TRBV21-1 is designated a pseudogene. The TCR was taken from a young woman in good health. Sequenced sample: naive CD8+ T cells sorted from blood. CDR3 sequence: CASSRGLGQMNTEAFF. The CDR3 nucleotides read TGTGCCAGCAGCAGGGGTTTAGGACAGATGAACACTGAAGCTTTCTTT.